What follows are 15 T cell receptor beta chains derived from one specimen sequenced in a study of cytomegalovirus exposure and HLA in healthy donors. Vbeta (60) and Jbeta (13) primers were used in the PCR. The repertoire was sequenced with immunoSEQ multiplex PCR; TCRdb's copy has only in-frame clones and lacks some. The table records 200,000 to 250,000 clones, around four fifths of them present only once. Sequences were obtained from PBMCs. Source of these receptors: a woman in her sixties or seventies in good health and CMV-seropositive.

This chain connects TRBV5-4 to TRBJ1-1; possibly TRBD1 for D (6 bases). Germline V gene lookup returns CDR1 SGHNT and CDR2 YYREEE (reference sequence). Trimming took 4 bases from V and 5 from J, leaving 12 bases between them. This CDR3 region has 13 residues. CDR3 DNA: TGTGCCAGCAGCCCCCCCGACAGGACTGAAGCTTTCTTT. As protein: CASSPPDRTEAFF.

The V call is TRBV19, the J call TRBJ2-4; possible D gene TRBD1, 6 bases. Germline CDR1 LNHDA, CDR2 SQIVND (reference sequence). The CDR3 extends over 14 amino acids. Trimming pared 11 bases from V and 6 bases from J, leaving 20 bases between. Here the CDR3 reads CASQSWDTGNIQYF. The DNA of the CDR3 is TGTGCCTCCCAGTCCTGGGACACTGGAAACATTCAGTACTTC.

As for this clone: Relative to the germline gene, one junction end is altered; a read error may explain this. The chain links TRBV5-1 to TRBJ2-1; a weak D match, TRBD2 (8 bases). From germline, CDR1 is SGHRS and CDR2 YFSETQ. The CDR3 runs 22 residues. DNA of the CDR3: TGCGCCAGCAGGCCGGCGAAAGACAGGGAGATTAGCGGGGTCAGCTCCTATAATGAGCAGTTCTTC. It translates to CASRPAKDREISGVSSYNEQFF.

This chain links TRBV18 with TRBJ2-5, with 14 bases aligning to TRBD2. The CDR3 consists of 16 residues. The germline gives CDR1 KGHSH, CDR2 LQKENI. V lost 3 bases, J lost 5 bases, and 5 bases stayed unmatched. CDR3 amino acids: CASSPGLAGGVETQYF. DNA for the CDR3: TGTGCCAGCTCACCTGGACTAGCGGGAGGAGTGGAGACCCAGTACTTC.

This clone was observed a handful of times. V is TRBV4-2 and J is TRBJ2-2; D remains unclear. Germline CDR1 is LGHNA and CDR2 is YNFKEQ. The germline V and J ends were trimmed by 0 bases and 0 bases, with 11 bases remaining between them. There are 17 residues in the CDR3. Written as DNA, the CDR3 is TGTGCCAGCAGCCAAGATCCCCAGGCATCGAACACCGGGGAGCTGTTTTTT. This gives the protein CASSQDPQASNTGELFF.

This clone was seen once. The chain links TRBV19 to TRBJ2-1; a weak D match, TRBD2 (5 bases). CDR3 length equals 14 residues. Trimming took off 3 bases at V and 5 bases at J, with 11 bases between the two ends. Per germline, CDR1 LNHDA and CDR2 SQIVND (reference sequence). CDR3 in amino acids: CASSIWEPNNEQFF. As DNA, the CDR3 is TGTGCCAGTAGTATCTGGGAGCCTAACAATGAGCAGTTCTTC.

This clone occurred once. The chain carries TRBV6-1 and TRBJ1-3; tentative D call: TRBD1 (5 bases). Trimming cost V 8 bases and J 4 bases, with 15 bases left between them. The CDR3 has 14 amino acids. CDR1 is MNHNS and CDR2 is SASEGT in the germline V gene. CDR3: CASGGFATGNTIYF. In DNA, the CDR3 is TGTGCCAGCGGGGGGTTCGCGACAGGAAACACCATATATTTT.

This clone was observed a handful of times. This rearrangement joins TRBV4-1 to TRBJ1-5, with a tentative D call TRBD1 (6 bases). V dropped 1 base and J dropped 5 bases, with 15 bases sitting between them. CDR1 and CDR2 (germline): MGHRA, YSYEKL. This CDR3 comprises 16 residues. The CDR3 DNA reads as TGCGCCAGCAGCCAAGGAGGACAGAGTTCTTATCAGCCCCAGCATTTT. Protein: CASSQGGQSSYQPQHF.

V gene TRBV25-1 combines with J gene TRBJ2-7; TRBD1 matches at 9 bases. Germline lookup yields CDR1 MGHDK and CDR2 SYGVNS. V dropped 4 bases and J dropped 3; count of bases not matched to a gene: 1. The CDR3 runs 13 residues. The CDR3 loop is CASSVTGGYEQYF. The CDR3 DNA reads as TGTGCCAGCAGTGTGACAGGGGGCTACGAGCAGTACTTC.

The J gene is TRBJ2-1, the V gene TRBV5-1; tentatively, D is TRBD1 (5 bases). V was clipped by 0 bases and J by 7 bases, with 8 bases between them. The CDR3 has 13 residues. Per the germline V gene, CDR1 is SGHRS and CDR2 is YFSETQ. CDR3 in DNA: TGCGCCAGCAGCTTGGCCAGGGCGAATGAGCAGTTCTTC. It yields the protein CASSLARANEQFF.

On this clone: Other nucleotide sequences in the sample specify the same CDR3. The V and J genes are TRBV5-1 and TRBJ2-5; 8 nucleotides line up with TRBD2. Per germline, CDR1 SGHRS and CDR2 YFSETQ. After removal of 2 bases from V and 4 bases from J, the junction contained 4 bases not matched to a gene. The CDR3 runs to 14 residues. CDR3 sequence: CASSFSAGVETQYF. DNA of the CDR3: TGCGCCAGCAGCTTCTCAGCGGGAGTAGAGACCCAGTACTTC.

This rearrangement joins TRBV13 to TRBJ2-5; 7 nucleotides match TRBD2. With the DNA end fitting TRBJ2-7 better, the J assignment may be wrong. The CDR3 is made up of 15 amino acids. The germline gives CDR1 PRHDT, CDR2 FYEKMQ (reference sequence). The CDR3 here is CASSPLGGVSYEQYF. CDR3 bases: TGTGCCAGCAGCCCCTTGGGGGGGGTATCCTACGAGCAGTACTTC.

The chain recombines TRBV7-8 with TRBJ1-1, with D perhaps TRBD1 (5 bases). The ends were cut back, 5 bases at V and 5 bases at J, with 15 bases in the middle. This CDR3 has 14 amino acids. Germline CDR1 and CDR2: SGHVS and FQNEAQ. The CDR3 sequence: CASSLQGRGTEAFF. The CDR3 region has the DNA TGTGCCAGCAGCCTTCAGGGAAGGGGAACTGAAGCTTTCTTT.

This chain uses TRBV5-1 with TRBJ2-5; 7 nucleotides match TRBD1. The junction had 4 bases not matched to a gene; V was cut back by 0 bases and J by 2 bases. The CDR3 spans 15 residues. Germline V gene sequence: CDR1 SGHRS, CDR2 YFSETQ. CDR3 amino acids: CASSLDPGQQETQYF. The CDR3 bases are TGCGCCAGCAGCTTGGACCCGGGACAGCAAGAGACCCAGTACTTC.

This sequence joins TRBV30 and TRBJ2-3; 9 bases fit TRBD2. V gave up 4 bases and J gave up 1 base; unmatched junction bases: 6. CDR3 size: 15 residues. Germline CDR1 GTSNPN, CDR2 SVGIG (reference sequence). The CDR3 sequence: CAWTPGLAGTDTQYF. DNA of the CDR3: TGTGCCTGGACCCCGGGACTAGCAGGCACAGATACGCAGTATTTT.